Listed below are T cell receptor beta chains from one sample, sequenced in a study of breast tumors, draining lymph nodes, adjacent tissues. TCRdb re-analysed the multiplex PCR reads in MiXCR, keeping a single row per CDR3 protein. The sample carries 150,000 to 200,000 distinct CDR3 sequences, roughly 35% recorded once. Input material: axillary lymph node tissue. All receptors come from a female donor with breast cancer. Some clones in this sample may be carry-over from other donors' samples. Both conserved end residues are part of each CDR3. A D gene is named only where the DNA matches it firmly. Clone size is shown for a subset of rows, as once, few, many or a class of expanded clone.

>TRBJ1-1|-|once|TRBV12-3/TRBV12-4
CASSLNGDTEAFF
TGTGCCAGCAGTTTGAACGGGGACACTGAAGCTTTCTTT
>TRBJ2-5|-|many|TRBV2
CASRSATRDYF
TGTGCCAGCAGGTCGGCCACTAGGGATTACTTC
>TRBJ2-1|-|many|TRBV20-1
CSALDIKSGEGVGEQFF
TGCAGTGCACTAGATATAAAGTCAGGAGAGGGGGTTGGGGAGCAGTTCTTC
>TRBJ1-6|-|many|TRBV5-8
CASRGLTGPPLHF
TGTGCCAGCAGGGGATTAACAGGTCCCCCCCTCCACTTT
>TRBJ1-2|TRBD1|-|TRBV7-9
CASSLGDRGEGHGYTF
TGTGCCAGCAGCTTGGGCGACAGGGGCGAAGGGCATGGCTACACCTTC
>TRBJ1-2|-|-|TRBV20-1
CSALFVDRDTGSGYTF
TGCAGTGCTCTGTTTGTTGACCGGGACACGGGCTCCGGCTACACCTTC
>TRBJ2-3|-|many|TRBV3-1
CASSQESAGPRYF
TGTGCCAGCAGCCAAGAATCGGCGGGGCCGCGGTATTTT
>TRBJ1-2|-|once|TRBV2
CANQPFGLGDYGYTF
TGTGCCAACCAACCTTTCGGACTGGGGGACTATGGCTACACCTTC
>TRBJ2-3|TRBD2|few|TRBV6-2/TRBV6-3
CASTSPAGGRATQYF
TGTGCCAGCACCAGCCCCGCGGGGGGAAGAGCGACGCAGTATTTT
>TRBJ2-1|-|many|TRBV13
CASSPSEGSSYNEQFF
TGTGCCAGCAGCCCGTCGGAGGGGAGCTCCTACAATGAGCAGTTCTTC